The source of this TCR beta chain is a study of early stage breast cancer tumors. Study-wide results and limits: Compared with adjacent normal breast tissue, tumors showed roughly 2.4-fold greater T cell density and higher clonality.

As to this clone: The antigen is undetermined.

Germline V lookup: CDR1 MNHEY, CDR2 SMNVEV (reference sequence). Trimming cost V 2 bases and J 9 bases; bases outside gene matches: 6. The CDR3 extends over 14 amino acids. Data came from immunoSEQ multiplex PCR; TCRdb stores just in-frame clones and leaves some out. The sample holds some 5,000 clones; roughly 68% are singletons and the top ten take roughly 28%. The adjacent normal breast tissue was taken roughly 1.8-4.5 cm from the tumor. The V call is TRBV27, the J call TRBJ2-1; TRBD2 matches 8 bases. This clonotype was obtained from a person in their sixties with breast cancer. The sample taken for sequencing was normal breast tissue next to the tumor. CDR3 DNA sequence: TGTGCCAGCAGTTTAGCCGGGACTAGAATTGAGCAGTTCTTC. Translated, it gives CASSLAGTRIEQFF.